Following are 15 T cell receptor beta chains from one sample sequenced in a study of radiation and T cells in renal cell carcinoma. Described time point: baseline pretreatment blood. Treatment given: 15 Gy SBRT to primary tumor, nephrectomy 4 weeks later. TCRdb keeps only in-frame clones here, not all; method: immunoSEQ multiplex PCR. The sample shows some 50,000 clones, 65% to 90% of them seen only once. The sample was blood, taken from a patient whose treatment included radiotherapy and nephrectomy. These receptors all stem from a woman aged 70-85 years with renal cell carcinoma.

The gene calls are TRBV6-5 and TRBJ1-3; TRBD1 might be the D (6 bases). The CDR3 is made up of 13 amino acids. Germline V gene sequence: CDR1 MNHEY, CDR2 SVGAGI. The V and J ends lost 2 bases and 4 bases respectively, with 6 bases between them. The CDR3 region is CASSYTGGNTIYF. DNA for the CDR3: TGTGCCAGCAGTTACACAGGGGGAAACACCATATATTTT.

CDR3 loop: CATSGDLGWRELFF. The CDR3 DNA follows: TGTGCCACCAGCGGGGACCTGGGATGGCGGGAACTGTTTTTT. V is TRBV15 and J is TRBJ1-4, with D possibly TRBD1 on 5 matching bases. In germline, CDR1 is LNHNV, CDR2 YYDKDF (reference sequence). The CDR3 runs to 14 residues. The V gene lost 5 bases and the J gene lost 12 bases, with 19 bases spanning the gap.

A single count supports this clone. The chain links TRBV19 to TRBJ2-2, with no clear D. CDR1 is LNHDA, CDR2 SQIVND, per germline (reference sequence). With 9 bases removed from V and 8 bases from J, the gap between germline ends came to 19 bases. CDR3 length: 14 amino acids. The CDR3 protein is CASSGTSLRGELFF. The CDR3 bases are TGTGCCAGCTCCGGAACATCCCTCAGAGGGGAGCTGTTTTTT.

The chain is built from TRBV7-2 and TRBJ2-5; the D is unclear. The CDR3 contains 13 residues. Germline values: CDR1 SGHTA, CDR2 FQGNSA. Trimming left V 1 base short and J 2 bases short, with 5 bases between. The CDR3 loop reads CASSLERQETQYF. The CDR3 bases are TGTGCCAGCAGCTTAGAACGACAAGAGACCCAGTACTTC.

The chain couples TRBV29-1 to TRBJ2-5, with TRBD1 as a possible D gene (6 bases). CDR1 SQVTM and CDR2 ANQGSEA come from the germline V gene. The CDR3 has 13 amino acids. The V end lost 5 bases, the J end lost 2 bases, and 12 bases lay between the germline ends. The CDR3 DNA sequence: TGCAGCGTTCTTCGAGGGACACAAGAGACCCAGTACTTC. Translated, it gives CSVLRGTQETQYF.

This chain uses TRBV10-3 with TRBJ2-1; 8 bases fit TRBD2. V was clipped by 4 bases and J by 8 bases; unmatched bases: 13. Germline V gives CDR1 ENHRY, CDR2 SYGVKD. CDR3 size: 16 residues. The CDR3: CAISGSEGGRWDEQFF. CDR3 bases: TGTGCCATCAGTGGCAGTGAGGGCGGGAGGTGGGATGAGCAGTTCTTC.

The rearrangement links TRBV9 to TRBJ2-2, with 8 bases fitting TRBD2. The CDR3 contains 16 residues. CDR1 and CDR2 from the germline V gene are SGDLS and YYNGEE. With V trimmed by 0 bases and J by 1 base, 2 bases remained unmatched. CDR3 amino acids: CASSVVTSGNTGELFF. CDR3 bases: TGTGCCAGCAGCGTAGTAACTAGCGGGAACACCGGGGAGCTGTTTTTT.

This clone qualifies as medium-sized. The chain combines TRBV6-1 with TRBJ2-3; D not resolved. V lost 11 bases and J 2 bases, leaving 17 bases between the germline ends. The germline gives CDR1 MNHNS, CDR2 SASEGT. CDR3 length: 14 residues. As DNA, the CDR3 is TGTGCCTCCAGAGACCCGGGTTCCACAGATACGCAGTATTTT. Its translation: CASRDPGSTDTQYF.

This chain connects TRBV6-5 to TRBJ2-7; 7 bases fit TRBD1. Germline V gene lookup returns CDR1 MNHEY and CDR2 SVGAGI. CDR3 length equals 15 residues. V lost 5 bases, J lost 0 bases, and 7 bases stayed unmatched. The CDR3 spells CASSPGQAYSYEQYF. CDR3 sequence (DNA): TGTGCCAGCAGTCCCGGACAGGCGTACTCCTACGAGCAGTACTTC.

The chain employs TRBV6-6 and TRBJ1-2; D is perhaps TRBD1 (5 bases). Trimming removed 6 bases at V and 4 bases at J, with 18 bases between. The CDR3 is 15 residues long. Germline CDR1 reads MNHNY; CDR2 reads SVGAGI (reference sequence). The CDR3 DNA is TGTGCCAGCAGCACCTTCGGACCAGGGAGCTATGGCTACACCTTC. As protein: CASSTFGPGSYGYTF.

CDR3 bases: TGCGCCAGCAACCTACCGGGGGCAGATACGCAGTATTTT. Translation gives CASNLPGADTQYF. The chain is built from TRBV5-1 and TRBJ2-3; possibly TRBD2 for D (6 bases). The CDR3 consists of 13 residues. Looked up from germline, CDR1 is SGHRS and CDR2 is YFSETQ. Trimming removed 6 bases at V and 4 bases at J, with 12 bases between.

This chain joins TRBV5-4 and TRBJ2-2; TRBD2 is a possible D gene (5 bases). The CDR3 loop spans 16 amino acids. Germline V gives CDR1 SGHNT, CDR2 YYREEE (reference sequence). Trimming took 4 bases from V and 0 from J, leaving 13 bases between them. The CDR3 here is CASSGLSGSNTGELFF. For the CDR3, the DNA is TGTGCCAGCAGCGGGCTAAGCGGATCGAACACCGGGGAGCTGTTTTTT.

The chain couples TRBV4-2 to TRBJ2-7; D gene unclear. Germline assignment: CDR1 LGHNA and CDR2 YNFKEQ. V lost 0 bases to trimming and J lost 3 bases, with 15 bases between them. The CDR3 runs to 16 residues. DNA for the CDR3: TGTGCCAGCAGCCAAGAGGAGTTGAGTGCTTTCTACGAGCAGTACTTC. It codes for CASSQEELSAFYEQYF.

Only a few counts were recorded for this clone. The CDR3, as DNA: TGTGCCAGCAGTCTCTCTACGCCCGGGGAGCTGTTTTTT. It is translated as CASSLSTPGELFF. The chain links TRBV28 to TRBJ2-2; D is uncertain. Trimming pared 5 bases from V and 6 bases from J, leaving 10 bases between. This CDR3 has 13 amino acids. Germline V gene lookup returns CDR1 MDHEN and CDR2 SYDVKM.

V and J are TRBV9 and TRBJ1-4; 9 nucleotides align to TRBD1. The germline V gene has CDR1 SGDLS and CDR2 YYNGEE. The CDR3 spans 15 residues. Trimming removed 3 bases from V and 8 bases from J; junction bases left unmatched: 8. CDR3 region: CASSAGTGPGEKLFF. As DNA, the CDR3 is TGTGCCAGCAGCGCCGGGACAGGGCCGGGAGAAAAACTGTTTTTT.